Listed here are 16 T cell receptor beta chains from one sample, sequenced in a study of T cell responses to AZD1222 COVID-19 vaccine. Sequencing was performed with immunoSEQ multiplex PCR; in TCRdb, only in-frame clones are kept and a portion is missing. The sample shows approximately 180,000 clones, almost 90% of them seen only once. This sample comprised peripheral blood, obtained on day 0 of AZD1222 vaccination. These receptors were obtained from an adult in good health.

CDR3 in DNA: TGTGCCAGCAGTGAACTGGCGCGGGGGGGCATAGATACGCAGTATTTT. It yields the protein CASSELARGGIDTQYF. The chain couples TRBV6-1 to TRBJ2-3; TRBD2 matches 9 bases. The CDR3 spans 16 residues. Germline-derived CDR1 and CDR2 are MNHNS and SASEGT. V gave up 2 bases and J gave up 5 bases; unmatched junction bases: 8.

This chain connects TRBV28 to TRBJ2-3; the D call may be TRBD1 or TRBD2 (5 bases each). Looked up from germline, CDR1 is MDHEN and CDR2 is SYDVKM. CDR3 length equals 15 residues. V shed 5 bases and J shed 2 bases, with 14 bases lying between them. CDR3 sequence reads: CASSLQDGATDTQYF. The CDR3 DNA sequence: TGTGCCAGCAGTCTACAAGACGGGGCCACAGATACGCAGTATTTT.

CDR3 sequence: CASSLSRQTEQYF. The CDR3 DNA sequence: TGTGCCAGCAGTTTATCGAGACAGACGGAGCAGTACTTC. The chain recombines TRBV27 with TRBJ2-7, with D possibly matching TRBD1 (5 bases). Germline V CDR1 and CDR2: MNHEY, SMNVEV (reference sequence). The germline V and J ends were trimmed by 0 bases and 7 bases, with 10 bases remaining between them. CDR3 length: 13 residues.

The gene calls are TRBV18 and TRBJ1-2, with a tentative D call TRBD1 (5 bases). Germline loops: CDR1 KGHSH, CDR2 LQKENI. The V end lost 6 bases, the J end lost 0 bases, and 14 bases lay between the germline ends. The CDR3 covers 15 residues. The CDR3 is CASSPQGRANYGYTF. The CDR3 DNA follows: TGTGCCAGCTCCCCCCAGGGAAGAGCTAACTATGGCTACACCTTC.

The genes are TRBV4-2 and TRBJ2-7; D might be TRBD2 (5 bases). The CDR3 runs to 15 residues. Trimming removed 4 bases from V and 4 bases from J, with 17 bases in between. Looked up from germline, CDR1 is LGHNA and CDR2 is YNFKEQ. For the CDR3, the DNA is TGTGCCAGCAGCCCTGGACTGATTATGGGGTACGAGCAGTACTTC. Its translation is CASSPGLIMGYEQYF.

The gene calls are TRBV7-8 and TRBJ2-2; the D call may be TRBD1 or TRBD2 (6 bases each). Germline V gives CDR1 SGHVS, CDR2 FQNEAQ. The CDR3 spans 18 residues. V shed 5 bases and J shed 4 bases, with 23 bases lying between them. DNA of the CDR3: TGTGCCAGCAGCCGAGCATACTGGAGGGGGGTGGGCACCGGGGAGCTGTTTTTT. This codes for CASSRAYWRGVGTGELFF.

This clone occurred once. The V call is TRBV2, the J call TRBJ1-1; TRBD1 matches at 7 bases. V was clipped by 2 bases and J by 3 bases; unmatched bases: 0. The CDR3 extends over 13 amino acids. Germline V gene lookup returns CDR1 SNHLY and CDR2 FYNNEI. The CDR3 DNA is TGTGCCAGCAGTGAACAGGGGGACACTGAAGCTTTCTTT. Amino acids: CASSEQGDTEAFF.

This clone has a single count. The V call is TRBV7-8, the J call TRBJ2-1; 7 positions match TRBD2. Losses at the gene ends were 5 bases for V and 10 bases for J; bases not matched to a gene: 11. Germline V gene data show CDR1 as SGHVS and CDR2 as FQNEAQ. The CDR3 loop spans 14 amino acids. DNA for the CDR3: TGTGCCAGCAGCCGAGGGAGGGCCCGAGGAGAGCAGTTCTTC. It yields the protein CASSRGRARGEQFF.

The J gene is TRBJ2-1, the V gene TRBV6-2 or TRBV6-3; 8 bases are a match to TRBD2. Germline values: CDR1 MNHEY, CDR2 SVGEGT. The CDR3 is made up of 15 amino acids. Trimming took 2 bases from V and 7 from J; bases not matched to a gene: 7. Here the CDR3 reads CASSYRGGRMNEQFF. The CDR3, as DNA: TGTGCCAGCAGTTACCGGGGGGGGCGGATGAATGAGCAGTTCTTC.

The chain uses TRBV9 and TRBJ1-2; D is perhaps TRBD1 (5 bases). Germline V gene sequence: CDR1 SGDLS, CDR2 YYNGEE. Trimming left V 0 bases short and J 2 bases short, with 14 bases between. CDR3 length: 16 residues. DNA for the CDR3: TGTGCCAGCAGCGTAGAGGCGGGGGACGCAAACTATGGCTACACCTTC. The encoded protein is CASSVEAGDANYGYTF.

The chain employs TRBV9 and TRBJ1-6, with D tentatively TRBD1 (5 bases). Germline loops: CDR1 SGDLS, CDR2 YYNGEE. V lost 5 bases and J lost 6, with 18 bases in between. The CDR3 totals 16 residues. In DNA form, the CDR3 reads TGTGCCAGCAGTCCTCGAGACGGGGCCGTTAATTCACCCCTCCACTTT. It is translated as CASSPRDGAVNSPLHF.

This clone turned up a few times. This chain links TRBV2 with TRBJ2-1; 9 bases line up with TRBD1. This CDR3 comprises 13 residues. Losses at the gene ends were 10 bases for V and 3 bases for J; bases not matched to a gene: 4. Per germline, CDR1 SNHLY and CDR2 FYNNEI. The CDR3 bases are TGTGCCATAGGGACAGGGAACTACAATGAGCAGTTCTTC. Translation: CAIGTGNYNEQFF.

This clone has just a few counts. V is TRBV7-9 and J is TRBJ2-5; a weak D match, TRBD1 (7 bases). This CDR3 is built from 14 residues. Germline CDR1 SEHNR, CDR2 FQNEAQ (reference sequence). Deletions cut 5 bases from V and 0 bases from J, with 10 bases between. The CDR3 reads CASSPRGDQETQYF. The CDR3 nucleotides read TGTGCCAGCAGCCCCAGGGGGGACCAAGAGACCCAGTACTTC.

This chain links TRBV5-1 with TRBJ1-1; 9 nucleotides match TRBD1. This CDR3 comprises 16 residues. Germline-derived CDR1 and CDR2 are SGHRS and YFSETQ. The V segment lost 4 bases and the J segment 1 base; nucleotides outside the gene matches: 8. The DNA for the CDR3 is TGCGCCAGCAGCCTTAAACAGGGGGCTGCGAACACTGAAGCTTTCTTT. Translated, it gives CASSLKQGAANTEAFF.

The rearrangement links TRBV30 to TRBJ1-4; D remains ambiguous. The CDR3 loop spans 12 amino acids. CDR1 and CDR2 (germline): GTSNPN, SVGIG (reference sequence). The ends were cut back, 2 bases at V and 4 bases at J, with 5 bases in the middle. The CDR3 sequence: CAWSRDNEKLFF. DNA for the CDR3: TGTGCCTGGAGTAGGGATAATGAAAAACTGTTTTTT.

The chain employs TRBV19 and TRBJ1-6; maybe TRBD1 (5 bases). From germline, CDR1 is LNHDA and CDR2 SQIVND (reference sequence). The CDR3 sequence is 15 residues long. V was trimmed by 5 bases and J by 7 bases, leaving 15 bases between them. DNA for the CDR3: TGTGCCAGTAGTCCCGGGGGGGGTCGCAATTCACCCCTCCACTTT. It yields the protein CASSPGGGRNSPLHF. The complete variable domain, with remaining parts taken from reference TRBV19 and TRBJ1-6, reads DGGITQSPKYLFRKEGQNVTLSCEQNLNHDAMYWYRQDPGQGLRLIYYSQIVNDFQKGDIAEGYSVSREKKESFPLTVTSAQKNPTAFYLCASSPGGGRNSPLHFGNGTRLTVT.